A single sample gave rise to the 22 T cell receptor beta chains below, sequenced in a study of beta chain features in type 1 diabetes. Expressed TCRB transcripts got sequenced, as all isolated RNA was reverse transcribed. Assay: immunoSEQ multiplex PCR; the TCRdb copy retains only in-frame clones and omits some. In the table there are hundreds of thousands of clones, approximately 13% of which are singletons. Material: naive CD4+ T cells from blood. All receptors come from a man under 40 in good health.

This sequence joins TRBV30 and TRBJ1-1; D remains ambiguous. The V end was cut by 3 bases, the J end by 1 base, with 15 bases between. The CDR3 is 15 residues long. The germline V gene encodes CDR1 GTSNPN and CDR2 SVGIG (reference sequence). The CDR3 loop reads CAWRNFGRENTEAFF. The CDR3 coding sequence is TGTGCCTGGAGGAACTTCGGGAGAGAGAACACTGAAGCTTTCTTT.

There are a few counts of this clone. The rearrangement joins TRBV7-3 to TRBJ2-3; D unresolved. The germline V and J ends were trimmed by 2 bases and 0 bases, with 15 bases remaining between them. CDR1 and CDR2 (germline): SGHTA, FQGTGA. The CDR3 length is 17 residues. CDR3 in DNA: TGTGCCAGCAGCTTAGGGGAACAGCGCACAAGCACAGATACGCAGTATTTT. Its protein is CASSLGEQRTSTDTQYF. Looking up the rest from reference TRBV7-3 and TRBJ2-3 gives the full variable domain: GAGVSQTPSNKVTEKGKYVELRCDPISGHTALYWYRQSLGQGPEFLIYFQGTGAADDSGLPNDRFFAVRPEGSVSTLKIQRTERGDSAVYLCASSLGEQRTSTDTQYFGPGTRLTVL.

V is TRBV29-1 and J is TRBJ2-7; 8 bases are a match to TRBD1. There are 14 residues in the CDR3. Unmatched junction bases numbered 11, after V lost 6 bases and J lost 4 bases. Germline CDR1 is SQVTM and CDR2 is ANQGSEA. Here the CDR3 DNA reads TGCAGCGTCACTCACGACAGGGGTATATACGAGCAGTACTTC. Translating gives CSVTHDRGIYEQYF.

The sample holds many counts of this clone. CDR3 amino acids: CASSPTGRNIQYF. Written as DNA, the CDR3 is TGTGCCAGCAGCCCAACAGGACGAAACATTCAGTACTTC. The gene calls are TRBV5-6 and TRBJ2-4; tentative D call: TRBD1 (5 bases). V dropped 4 bases and J dropped 6 bases, with 11 bases sitting between them. This CDR3 region has 13 residues. Per the germline V gene, CDR1 is SGHDT and CDR2 is YYEEEE.

The chain couples TRBV2 to TRBJ2-6; D unresolved. Per the germline V gene, CDR1 is SNHLY and CDR2 is FYNNEI. V lost 5 bases and J 0 bases, leaving 8 bases between the germline ends. The CDR3 loop spans 15 amino acids. CDR3 sequence: CASSPEVSGANVLTF. CDR3 bases: TGTGCCAGCAGTCCAGAGGTCTCTGGGGCCAACGTCCTGACTTTC.

This clone was detected a few times. With a much larger clone just one base away, this may be a read error. Other DNA sequences in this sample translate to the same CDR3. The chain links TRBV5-6 to TRBJ2-5; D not certain. Trimming stripped 3 bases from V and 2 bases from J, with 2 bases between. Germline values: CDR1 SGHDT, CDR2 YYEEEE. This CDR3 spans 11 amino acids. The CDR3 DNA is TGTGCCAGCAGCTCGCAAGAGACCCAGTACTTC. It is translated as CASSSQETQYF.

V usage is TRBV7-8 and J usage is TRBJ2-1; 9 bases line up with TRBD2. Germline V lookup: CDR1 SGHVS, CDR2 FQNEAQ. Trimming removed 2 bases from V and 6 bases from J; junction bases left unmatched: 2. The CDR3 contains 14 residues. In DNA, the CDR3 is TGTGCCAGCAGCTTAAGGACTAGCGTCAATGAGCAGTTCTTC. The encoded protein is CASSLRTSVNEQFF.

The table lists this clone with a few counts. The same CDR3 is also encoded by other DNA sequences in this sample. CDR3 region: CASSIQGTDTQYF. Here the CDR3 DNA reads TGTGCCAGTAGTATCCAGGGGACAGATACGCAGTATTTT. The V call is TRBV19, the J call TRBJ2-3, with D tentatively TRBD1 (6 bases). Per germline, CDR1 LNHDA and CDR2 SQIVND (reference sequence). Trimming took 3 bases from V and 3 from J, leaving 7 bases between them. This CDR3 has 13 residues. The whole variable domain, filled in from reference TRBV19 and TRBJ2-3, reads DGGITQSPKYLFRKEGQNVTLSCEQNLNHDAMYWYRQDPGQGLRLIYYSQIVNDFQKGDIAEGYSVSREKKESFPLTVTSAQKNPTAFYLCASSIQGTDTQYFGPGTRLTVL.

J is TRBJ2-5 and V is TRBV19; perhaps TRBD1 as D (6 bases). The CDR3 has 13 amino acids. V was cut by 5 bases and J by 3 bases, with 10 bases left in between. Germline V gene data show CDR1 as LNHDA and CDR2 as SQIVND (reference sequence). CDR3 sequence (DNA): TGTGCCAGTAGTTCCGGGACAAAAGAGACCCAGTACTTC. Translation gives CASSSGTKETQYF. The full variable domain, its missing parts supplied by reference TRBV19 and TRBJ2-5, is DGGITQSPKYLFRKEGQNVTLSCEQNLNHDAMYWYRQDPGQGLRLIYYSQIVNDFQKGDIAEGYSVSREKKESFPLTVTSAQKNPTAFYLCASSSGTKETQYFGPGTRLLVL.

V usage is TRBV4-1 and J usage is TRBJ1-1; D gene uncertain. In germline, CDR1 is MGHRA, CDR2 YSYEKL. V was shortened by 0 bases and J by 5 bases, with 13 bases between the two germline ends. The CDR3 extends over 15 amino acids. The CDR3: CASSQDISGFTEAFF. CDR3 coding DNA: TGCGCCAGCAGCCAAGATATTTCAGGATTTACTGAAGCTTTCTTT.

This clone was detected a few times. The chain carries TRBV7-2 and TRBJ2-1, with 8 bases matching TRBD1. The CDR3 is made up of 14 amino acids. Germline CDR1 reads SGHTA; CDR2 reads FQGNSA. V lost 5 bases, J lost 5 bases, and 5 bases stayed unmatched. As DNA, the CDR3 is TGTGCCAGCAGCGCGGACAGGGCTAACAATGAGCAGTTCTTC. Its translation: CASSADRANNEQFF.

This clone was seen only a few times. The J gene is TRBJ2-3, the V gene TRBV6-6, with 8 bases that match TRBD2. Germline CDR1 reads MNHNY; CDR2 reads SVGAGI (reference sequence). With 10 bases clipped from V and 4 bases from J, the junction kept 13 bases outside the gene matches. The CDR3 runs 15 residues. CDR3 sequence reads: CAITLGGGFADTQYF. CDR3 nucleotide sequence: TGTGCCATAACCCTTGGCGGGGGGTTCGCAGATACGCAGTATTTT.

This clone was seen more than once but under ten times. The junction does not match germline at one end; this may be a read error. The J gene is TRBJ1-2, the V gene TRBV10-3; D not certain. The CDR3 length is 12 residues. Per germline, CDR1 ENHRY and CDR2 SYGVKD. The CDR3 DNA sequence: TGTGCCAGCAGTTATACTCCTCCCATGGACACCTTC. It encodes CASSYTPPMDTF.

This clone was found a few times. The chain employs TRBV5-6 and TRBJ2-1; D unclear. Trimming pared 5 bases from V and 4 bases from J, leaving 19 bases between. The length of the CDR3 is 16 residues. Germline assignment: CDR1 SGHDT and CDR2 YYEEEE. The chain's CDR3 is CASRRIGPVMYNEQFF. CDR3 nucleotide sequence: TGTGCCAGCAGGCGGATCGGTCCAGTAATGTACAATGAGCAGTTCTTC.

The chain couples TRBV10-3 to TRBJ1-2; D call uncertain. The V end lost 8 bases, the J end lost 4 bases, and 14 bases lay between the germline ends. Germline V lookup: CDR1 ENHRY, CDR2 SYGVKD. CDR3 length equals 13 residues. The CDR3 DNA reads TGTGCCATCTCTAAGGAGGAGGCCTATGGCTACACCTTC. This sequence encodes CAISKEEAYGYTF.

V and J are TRBV11-3 and TRBJ2-5; D might be TRBD1 (6 bases). Germline V gives CDR1 SGHNT, CDR2 YENEEA. V was clipped by 5 bases and J by 1 base, with 14 bases between them. This CDR3 contains 15 residues. CDR3 nucleotides: TGTGCCAGCAGCCCCCGAGGGGGATTCCAAGAGACCCAGTACTTC. It specifies CASSPRGGFQETQYF.

V gene TRBV6-5 combines with J gene TRBJ2-2; D is unclear. The CDR3 consists of 14 residues. Per germline, CDR1 MNHEY and CDR2 SVGAGI. The ends were cut back, 3 bases at V and 1 base at J, with 6 bases in the middle. CDR3 DNA sequence: TGTGCCAGCAGTTATTTTGAGAACACCGGGGAGCTGTTTTTT. It is translated as CASSYFENTGELFF.

This clone was found a few times. V and J are TRBV6-1 and TRBJ1-1; no reliable D call. This CDR3 is 13 amino acids long. CDR1 is MNHNS, CDR2 SASEGT, per germline. Trimming shortened V by 8 bases and J by 7 bases, and 17 bases separated the two germline ends. The CDR3 region has the DNA TGTGCCAGCCCAACAAGGCACCCCGGTGAAGCTTTCTTT. It specifies CASPTRHPGEAFF.

V usage is TRBV30 and J usage is TRBJ1-1; 7 nucleotides match TRBD1. J gave up 11 bases and V 0 bases, and 6 bases lay outside the gene matches. Germline values: CDR1 GTSNPN, CDR2 SVGIG (reference sequence). This CDR3 is 12 amino acids long. The DNA of the CDR3 is TGTGCCTGGAGTGTCATGGGACAGCGGGCTTTCTTT. Its protein is CAWSVMGQRAFF. Together with reference TRBV30 and TRBJ1-1, the CDR3 gives the full variable domain: SQTIHQWPATLVQPVGSPLSLECTVEGTSNPNLYWYRQAAGRGLQLLFYSVGIGQISSEVPQNLSASRPQDRQFILSSKKLLLSDSGFYLCAWSVMGQRAFFGQGTRLTVV.

The rearrangement links TRBV6-5 to TRBJ1-2; D may be TRBD1 (6 bases). Trimming took 0 bases from V and 4 from J, leaving 12 bases between them. CDR1 and CDR2 (germline): MNHEY, SVGAGI. CDR3 size: 15 residues. DNA of the CDR3: TGTGCCAGCAGTTACTCGACCGGGGGCAGCTATGGCTACACCTTC. Its translation: CASSYSTGGSYGYTF.

Points on this clone: Other DNA sequences in the sample encode the same CDR3. As DNA, the CDR3 is TGCAGCGGTGCAAACAGGGCCTTGTCCAATGAGCAGTTCTTC. This gives the protein CSGANRALSNEQFF. The chain is built from TRBV29-1 and TRBJ2-1; D is perhaps TRBD1 (6 bases). V was trimmed by 7 bases and J by 6 bases, leaving 19 bases between them. The CDR3 contains 14 residues. CDR1 SQVTM and CDR2 ANQGSEA come from the germline V gene.

This clone was seen a handful of times. The genes are TRBV14 and TRBJ2-2, with D unresolved. Trimming left V 2 bases short and J 1 base short, with 5 bases between. The germline V gene encodes CDR1 SGHDN and CDR2 FVKESK. There are 14 residues in the CDR3. CDR3 DNA sequence: TGTGCCAGCAGCCAAAGCAGGAACACCGGGGAGCTGTTTTTT. It codes for CASSQSRNTGELFF.